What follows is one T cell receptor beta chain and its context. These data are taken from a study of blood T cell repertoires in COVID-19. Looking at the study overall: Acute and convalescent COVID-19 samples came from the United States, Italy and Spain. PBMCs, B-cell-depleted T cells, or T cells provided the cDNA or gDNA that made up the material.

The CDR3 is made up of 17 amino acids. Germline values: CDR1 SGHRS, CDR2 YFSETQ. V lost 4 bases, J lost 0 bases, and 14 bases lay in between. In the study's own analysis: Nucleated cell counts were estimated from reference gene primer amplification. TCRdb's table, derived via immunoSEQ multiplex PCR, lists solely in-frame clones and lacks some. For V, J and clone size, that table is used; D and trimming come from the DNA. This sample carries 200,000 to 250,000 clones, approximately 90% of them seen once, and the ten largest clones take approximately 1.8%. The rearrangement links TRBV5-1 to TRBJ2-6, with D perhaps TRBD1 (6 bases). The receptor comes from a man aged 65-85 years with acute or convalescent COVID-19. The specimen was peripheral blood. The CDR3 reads CASSGGQYLSGANVLTF. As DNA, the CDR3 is TGCGCCAGCAGCGGAGGACAGTACCTCTCTGGGGCCAACGTCCTGACTTTC. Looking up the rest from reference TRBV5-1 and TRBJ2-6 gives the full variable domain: KAGVTQTPRYLIKTRGQQVTLSCSPISGHRSVSWYQQTPGQGLQFLFEYFSETQRNKGNFPGRFSGRQFSNSRSEMNVSTLELGDSALYLCASSGGQYLSGANVLTFGAGSRLTVL.